By share, the clone carrying this TCR beta chain counts as medium-sized. Its matching antigen is unknown. Time point here: sample taken at primary tumor resection. These data originate in a study of spatial heterogeneity in lung cancer. As for the study in general: There was a strong correlation between the counts of TCR transcripts measured in tumor regions and a T cell transcriptional module score that was calculated from matched bulk RNA-seq.

The V end lost 7 bases, the J end lost 7 bases, and 16 bases lay between the germline ends. The CDR3 sequence is 14 residues long. Per germline, CDR1 SEHNR and CDR2 FQNEAQ (reference sequence). Study observations and caveats: Expanded alpha and beta TCR counts within tumors tracked tumor mutation counts.

TCRdb analysed the 5' RACE reads with MiXCR anew, one entry per CDR3 protein. The sample records 2,500 to 3,000 distinct CDR3 sequences, roughly 15% being singletons. The material sequenced was lung tumor tissue, taken at surgery. The chain joins TRBV7-9 to TRBJ1-4, with D uncertain. The receptor was isolated from a female donor with early-stage non-small cell lung cancer. CDR3 protein: CASTTGLSGEKLFF. The CDR3 coding sequence is TGTGCCAGCACCACGGGATTAAGTGGTGAAAAACTGTTTTTT.